These T cell receptor beta chains were read from a single sample in a study of T cells in Graves' hyperthyroidism and ophthalmopathy. A single record per CDR3 protein comes from TCRdb applying MiXCR to the multiplex PCR reads. The data hold under 300,000 distinct CDR3 sequences, with roughly 13% observed a single time. Specimen: blood. These receptors were taken from a woman aged 40 to 55 with Graves' hyperthyroidism. CDR3s include the opening cysteine and the closing phenylalanine or tryptophan. D genes are given only for firm matches. The size entry is marked missing in some rows and otherwise reads once, few, many or a size class.

d_call j_call v_call clone_size cdr3_aa cdr3_nt
TRBD1 TRBJ2-5 TRBV7-9 many CASSLRTGGEETQYF TGTGCCAGCAGCTTAAGGACAGGGGGCGAAGAGACCCAGTACTTC
. TRBJ2-7 TRBV19 . CATRLRGSSYEQYF TGTGCCACCAGACTCAGGGGCAGCTCCTACGAGCAGTACTTC
. TRBJ1-2 TRBV10-3 many CAIGRQRSNYGYTF TGTGCCATCGGGAGACAGAGATCAAACTATGGCTACACCTTC
. TRBJ1-1 TRBV5-6 many CASTIFWDVGEAFF TGTGCCAGCACCATCTTCTGGGACGTAGGTGAAGCTTTCTTT
. TRBJ1-2 TRBV15 few CATSRDGGRGDGYTF TGTGCCACCAGCAGAGATGGAGGGAGGGGGGATGGCTACACCTTC
TRBD1 TRBJ1-2 TRBV5-1 many CASSLADRRRSNYGYTF TGCGCCAGCAGCTTGGCGGACAGGAGACGGTCTAACTATGGCTACACCTTC
. TRBJ2-3 TRBV29-1 few CSVGVSGLPDTQYF TGCAGCGTTGGTGTGTCGGGGTTGCCAGATACGCAGTATTTT
. TRBJ1-1 TRBV12-3/TRBV12-4 many CASSDPPNTEAFF TGTGCCAGCAGTGACCCGCCGAACACTGAAGCTTTCTTT
. TRBJ2-7 TRBV4-1 few CASSQDWDDTTYEQYF TGCGCCAGCAGCCAAGATTGGGACGACACAACCTACGAGCAGTACTTC
TRBD1 TRBJ2-1 TRBV7-9 few CASSPPPGQHYNEQFF TGTGCCAGCAGCCCCCCCCCGGGACAGCACTACAATGAGCAGTTCTTC
TRBD2 TRBJ2-1 TRBV3-1 many CASSQGAGGPYNEQFF TGTGCCAGCAGCCAAGGAGCGGGAGGACCCTACAATGAGCAGTTCTTC
. TRBJ1-2 TRBV6-5 many CASSYSAGNGYTF TGTGCCAGCAGTTACTCGGCAGGGAATGGCTACACCTTC
. TRBJ1-2 TRBV20-1 many CSVKRDYGYTF TGCAGTGTGAAGCGGGACTATGGCTACACCTTC
. TRBJ1-1 TRBV19 many CASRRARGTEAFF TGTGCCAGCAGGAGGGCGCGGGGGACTGAAGCTTTCTTT
. TRBJ2-2 TRBV19 . CASSIGGAGELFF TGTGCCAGTAGTATAGGGGGGGCCGGGGAGCTGTTTTTT
. TRBJ2-3 TRBV19 . CASSILLARSTDTQYF TGTGCCAGTAGTATTCTTCTAGCGAGAAGCACAGATACGCAGTATTTT
. TRBJ2-5 TRBV29-1 many CSARSALGETQYF TGCAGCGCCCGCTCCGCCCTGGGAGAGACCCAGTACTTC
TRBD2 TRBJ2-5 TRBV27 many CASSFRRGLAGEQETQYF TGTGCCAGCAGTTTCAGAAGGGGACTAGCGGGAGAACAAGAGACCCAGTACTTC
TRBD2 TRBJ2-7 TRBV6-5 many CASSYSSGTSVAYEQYF TGTGCCAGCAGTTACTCGTCCGGGACTAGCGTAGCCTACGAGCAGTACTTC
TRBD1 TRBJ1-1 TRBV6-2/TRBV6-3 many CASKFPGGDSTEAFF TGTGCCAGCAAGTTTCCAGGGGGCGATAGCACTGAAGCTTTCTTT
. TRBJ1-1 TRBV12-3/TRBV12-4 many CASSQRYTTEAFF TGTGCCAGCAGTCAGCGCTATACCACTGAAGCTTTCTTT
. TRBJ1-4 TRBV5-1 many CASSLGRSGNEKLFF TGCGCCAGCAGCTTGGGCAGGTCGGGCAATGAAAAACTGTTTTTT
. TRBJ2-5 TRBV30 many CAWTPVGGAWVETQYF TGTGCCTGGACTCCAGTAGGAGGGGCTTGGGTGGAGACCCAGTACTTC
. TRBJ2-4 TRBV6-1 . CASSREWGNIQYF TGTGCCAGCAGTAGGGAGTGGGGAAACATTCAGTACTTC
. TRBJ2-7 TRBV10-3 many CAISESLGVYEQYF TGTGCCATCAGTGAGTCGTTAGGGGTCTACGAGCAGTACTTC
TRBD2 TRBJ2-7 TRBV11-3 many CASSRRLAGGYEQYF TGTGCCAGCAGCCGTAGACTAGCGGGAGGGTACGAGCAGTACTTC
. TRBJ2-1 TRBV11-3 many CASSADSSSYNEQFF TGTGCCAGCAGCGCGGACTCAAGCTCCTACAATGAGCAGTTCTTC
. TRBJ1-6 TRBV15 many CATSKQANNSPLHF TGTGCCACCAGCAAACAAGCTAATAATTCACCCCTCCACTTT
TRBD1 TRBJ1-4 TRBV28 many CASTQGANEKLFF TGTGCCAGCACCCAGGGGGCTAATGAAAAACTGTTTTTT
TRBD1 TRBJ2-7 TRBV7-9 . CASSHPQGVDSEQYF TGTGCCAGCAGTCATCCCCAGGGGGTCGATTCAGAGCAGTACTTC
. TRBJ1-4 TRBV6-1 few CASSEIYGGLGEKLFF TGTGCCAGCAGTGAAATTTATGGGGGCCTGGGGGAAAAACTGTTTTTT
. TRBJ1-5 TRBV6-1 many CASSYSGRNNQPQHF TGTGCCAGCAGTTATTCAGGACGGAACAATCAGCCCCAGCATTTT
TRBD2 TRBJ2-3 TRBV11-2 . CASSSTSLAGGSTDTQYF TGTGCCAGCAGCTCCACTTCCCTAGCGGGAGGGAGCACAGATACGCAGTATTTT
. TRBJ2-3 TRBV24-1 . CATSDSRQTDTQYF TGTGCCACCAGTGACTCCCGACAGACAGATACGCAGTATTTT
. TRBJ1-1 TRBV7-9 . CASSTRPGGMNTEAFF TGTGCCAGCAGCACCCGGCCGGGGGGGATGAACACTGAAGCTTTCTTT
. TRBJ2-7 TRBV3-1 many CASSPGVSYEQYF TGTGCCAGCAGTCCCGGGGTGTCCTACGAGCAGTACTTC
TRBD1 TRBJ1-6 TRBV19 . CASSGQGDSPLHF TGTGCCAGTAGTGGACAGGGTGACTCACCCCTCCACTTT
TRBD1 TRBJ1-1 TRBV2 many CASSRGQGETEAFF TGTGCCAGCAGTCGGGGACAGGGCGAGACTGAAGCTTTCTTT
TRBD2 TRBJ2-1 TRBV12-3/TRBV12-4 many CASSLRASGYYNEQFF TGTGCCAGCAGTTTAAGGGCTAGCGGGTACTACAATGAGCAGTTCTTC